The clone carrying this T cell receptor (beta chain) was counted a few times. The data stem from a study of blood T cell repertoires in COVID-19. Across the whole study: Acute and convalescent COVID-19 specimens originated in the United States, Italy and Spain. PBMCs, B-cell-depleted T cells, or T cells were the source of the cDNA or gDNA that made up the material.

The assay was immunoSEQ multiplex PCR, and TCRdb's table has in-frame clones only and misses some. The sample yields 110,000 to 150,000 clones, around 90% seen once. There are 15 residues in the CDR3. Trimming pared 6 bases from V and 4 bases from J, leaving 16 bases between. Per germline, CDR1 MNHEY and CDR2 SMNVEV (reference sequence). Sequencing used peripheral blood. This chain joins TRBV27 and TRBJ1-5, with D possibly matching TRBD1 (6 bases). The receptor was isolated from a human donor in a cohort sampled during active COVID-19. The CDR3 protein is CASSPLKGQNQPQHF. In nucleotides, the CDR3 is TGTGCCAGCAGCCCCCTCAAAGGACAGAATCAGCCCCAGCATTTT.